This T cell receptor beta chain was sequenced during a study of blood T cell repertoires in COVID-19. The table came from immunoSEQ multiplex PCR; TCRdb's copy has only in-frame clones and leaves some out. The data contain under 350,000 clones, around 87% of them singletons. Sequencing was done on a sample of peripheral blood. The receptor was isolated from a man aged 65 to 79 with acute or convalescent COVID-19.

The CDR3 sequence: CASSPPGGFADTQYF. CDR3 DNA sequence: TGTGCCAGCAGCCCCCCGGGGGGGTTCGCAGATACGCAGTATTTT. V usage is TRBV13 and J usage is TRBJ2-3; TRBD2 matches at 8 bases. This CDR3 has 15 residues. The ends lost 5 bases at V and 4 bases at J; junction bases unmatched: 8. Germline V gives CDR1 PRHDT, CDR2 FYEKMQ (reference sequence).